This TCR beta chain was found in a study of T cell clonotyping in hematopoietic cell transplantation. Germline CDR1 reads PRHDT; CDR2 reads FYEKMQ (reference sequence). The CDR3 runs to 15 residues. Trimming removed 2 bases from V and 3 bases from J, with 13 bases in between. TCRdb's copy holds only in-frame clones and misses some; the assay was immunoSEQ multiplex PCR. The sample consists of about 15,000 clones, around 94% of them appearing once. Overall study findings and caveats: Few recipient clonotypes overlapped donors; over 97% were de novo at given depth. CD4 and CD8 repertoire contributions could not be separated without sorting. Higher Inverse Simpson Index values in graft donor and pretransplant recipient predicted broader posttransplant TCR diversity.

Points on this clone: Its antigen is not known.

Sequencing was performed on PBMCs, taken 30 days after allogeneic stem cell transplant. The V and J genes are TRBV13 and TRBJ1-2; a weak D match, TRBD1 (6 bases). The TCR originated in a male patient between 60 and 69 years old who had an allogeneic stem cell transplant from an unrelated donor, so the T cells may come from the graft donor. Some clones in this sample may be carry-over from other donors' samples. The CDR3 loop is CASSLRGGAYYGYTF. CDR3 nucleotide sequence: TGTGCCAGCAGCTTACGTGGGGGCGCTTACTATGGCTACACCTTC.